Below, one T cell receptor (beta chain) is given with its context. What it binds is not known. This sample was included in a study of T cell responses to AZD1222 COVID-19 vaccine. The germline V gene encodes CDR1 KGHSH and CDR2 LQKENI. Trimming stripped 2 bases from V and 7 bases from J, with 14 bases between. This CDR3 contains 14 residues. Study outcomes and limitations: Two doses of AZD1222 preceded a rise in Spike-specific TCR breadth and depth.

The data were produced by immunoSEQ multiplex PCR, yet TCRdb's version contains in-frame clones alone and is incomplete. The repertoire has about 150,000 clones, roughly 90% of them found once; the top ten carry 5% to 6.5%. The TCR was taken from an adult who received the MenACWY meningococcal vaccine as a control. Sample: peripheral blood, taken 28 days after the second dose of the MenACWY control vaccine. The chain has TRBV18 and TRBJ1-1; no clear D gene. The DNA of the CDR3 is TGTGCCAGCTCACCAGGTACAGCAAGGAATGAAGCTTTCTTT. Translating it yields CASSPGTARNEAFF.